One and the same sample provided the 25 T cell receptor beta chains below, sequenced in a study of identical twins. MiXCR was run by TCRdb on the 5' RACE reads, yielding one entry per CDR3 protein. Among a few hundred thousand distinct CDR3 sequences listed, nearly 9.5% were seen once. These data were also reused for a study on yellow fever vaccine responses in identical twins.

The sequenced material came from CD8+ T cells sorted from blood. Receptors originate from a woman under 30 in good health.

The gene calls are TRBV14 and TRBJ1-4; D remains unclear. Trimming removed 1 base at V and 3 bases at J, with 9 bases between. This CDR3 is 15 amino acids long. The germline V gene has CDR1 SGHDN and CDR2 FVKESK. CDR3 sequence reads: CASSQVRGPNEKLFF. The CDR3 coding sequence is TGTGCCAGCAGCCAAGTACGCGGGCCTAATGAAAAACTGTTTTTT.

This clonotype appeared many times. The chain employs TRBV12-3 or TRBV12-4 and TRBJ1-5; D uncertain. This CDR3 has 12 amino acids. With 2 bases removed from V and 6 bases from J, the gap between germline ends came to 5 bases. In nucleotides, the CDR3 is TGTGCCAGCAGTTTATATAGTCAGCCCCAGCATTTT. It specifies CASSLYSQPQHF.

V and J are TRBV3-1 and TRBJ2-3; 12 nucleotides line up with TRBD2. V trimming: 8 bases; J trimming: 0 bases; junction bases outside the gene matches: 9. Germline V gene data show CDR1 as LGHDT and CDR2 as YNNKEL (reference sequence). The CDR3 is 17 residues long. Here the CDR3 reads CASSQGLAGFSTDTQYF. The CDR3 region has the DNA TGTGCCAGCTCCCAAGGACTAGCGGGATTTAGCACAGATACGCAGTATTTT.

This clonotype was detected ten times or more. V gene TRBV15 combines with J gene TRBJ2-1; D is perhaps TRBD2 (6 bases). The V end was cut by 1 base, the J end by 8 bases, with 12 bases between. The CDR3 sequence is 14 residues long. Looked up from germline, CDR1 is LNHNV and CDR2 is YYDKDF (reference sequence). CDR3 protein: CATSRVASDDEQFF. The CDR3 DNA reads TGTGCCACCAGCAGAGTGGCTAGCGACGATGAGCAGTTCTTC.

This CDR3 reads CASSRTGTGVDYGYTF. The CDR3, as DNA: TGTGCCAGCAGTCGCACCGGGACAGGGGTCGACTATGGCTACACCTTC. This chain uses TRBV5-5 with TRBJ1-2, with 10 bases fitting TRBD1. J gave up 3 bases and V 5 bases, and 10 bases lay outside the gene matches. CDR1 and CDR2 from the germline V gene are SGHKS and YYEKEE (reference sequence). The CDR3 sequence is 16 residues long.

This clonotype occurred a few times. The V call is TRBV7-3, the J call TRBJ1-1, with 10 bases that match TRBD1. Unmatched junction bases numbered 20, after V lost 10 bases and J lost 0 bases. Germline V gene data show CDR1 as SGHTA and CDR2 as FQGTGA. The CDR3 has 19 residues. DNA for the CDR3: TGTGCCAACCTTCGTATTCAGACGGGACAGGGGCCATTGAACACTGAAGCTTTCTTT. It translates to CANLRIQTGQGPLNTEAFF.

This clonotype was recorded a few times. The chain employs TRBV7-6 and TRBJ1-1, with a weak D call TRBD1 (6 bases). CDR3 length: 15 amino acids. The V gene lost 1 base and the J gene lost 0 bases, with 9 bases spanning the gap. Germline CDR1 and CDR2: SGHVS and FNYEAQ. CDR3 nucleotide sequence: TGTGCCAGCAGCTTAGGAACAGGGATGAACACTGAAGCTTTCTTT. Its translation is CASSLGTGMNTEAFF.

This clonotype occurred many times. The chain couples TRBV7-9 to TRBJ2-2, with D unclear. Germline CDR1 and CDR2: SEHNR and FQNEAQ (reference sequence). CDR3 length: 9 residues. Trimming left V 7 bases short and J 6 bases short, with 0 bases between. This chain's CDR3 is CASTGELFF. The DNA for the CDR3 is TGTGCCAGCACCGGGGAGCTGTTTTTT.

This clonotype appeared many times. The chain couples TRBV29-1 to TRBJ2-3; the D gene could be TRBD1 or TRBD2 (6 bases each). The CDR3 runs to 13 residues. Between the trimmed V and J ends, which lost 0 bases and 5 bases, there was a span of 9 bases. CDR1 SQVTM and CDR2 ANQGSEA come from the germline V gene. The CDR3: CSVEDGGGDTQYF. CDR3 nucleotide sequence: TGCAGCGTTGAAGACGGGGGCGGAGATACGCAGTATTTT.

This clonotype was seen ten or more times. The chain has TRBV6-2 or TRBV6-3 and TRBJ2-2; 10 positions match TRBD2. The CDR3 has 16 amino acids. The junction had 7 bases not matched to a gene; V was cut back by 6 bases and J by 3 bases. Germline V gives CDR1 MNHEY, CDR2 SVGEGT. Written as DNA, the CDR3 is TGTGCCAGCAGCCCCTTAGCGGGAGGTTACACCGGGGAGCTGTTTTTT. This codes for CASSPLAGGYTGELFF.

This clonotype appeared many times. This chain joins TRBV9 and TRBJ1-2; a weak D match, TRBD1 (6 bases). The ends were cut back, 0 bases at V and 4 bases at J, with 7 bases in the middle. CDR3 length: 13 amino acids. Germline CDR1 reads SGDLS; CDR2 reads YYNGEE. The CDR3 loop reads CASSVAQGYGYTF. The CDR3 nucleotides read TGTGCCAGCAGCGTAGCACAGGGCTATGGCTACACCTTC.

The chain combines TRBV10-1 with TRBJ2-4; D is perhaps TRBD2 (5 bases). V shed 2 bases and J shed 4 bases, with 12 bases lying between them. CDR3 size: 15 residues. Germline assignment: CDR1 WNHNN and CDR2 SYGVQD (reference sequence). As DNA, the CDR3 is TGCGCCAGCAGTGAGGCGTCCGGGGAGAAAAACATTCAGTACTTC. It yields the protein CASSEASGEKNIQYF.

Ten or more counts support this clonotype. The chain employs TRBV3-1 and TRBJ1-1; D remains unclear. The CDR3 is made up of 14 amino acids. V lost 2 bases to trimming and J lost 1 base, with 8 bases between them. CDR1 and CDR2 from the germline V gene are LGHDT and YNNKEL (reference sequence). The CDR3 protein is CASSQSRRNTEAFF. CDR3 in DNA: TGTGCCAGCAGCCAAAGTCGGAGGAACACTGAAGCTTTCTTT.

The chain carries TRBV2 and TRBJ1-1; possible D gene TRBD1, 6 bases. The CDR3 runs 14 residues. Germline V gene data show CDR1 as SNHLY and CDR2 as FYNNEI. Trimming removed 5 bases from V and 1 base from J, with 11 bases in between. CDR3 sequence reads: CASSSGVGNTEAFF. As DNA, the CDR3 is TGTGCCAGCAGTTCAGGGGTTGGGAACACTGAAGCTTTCTTT.

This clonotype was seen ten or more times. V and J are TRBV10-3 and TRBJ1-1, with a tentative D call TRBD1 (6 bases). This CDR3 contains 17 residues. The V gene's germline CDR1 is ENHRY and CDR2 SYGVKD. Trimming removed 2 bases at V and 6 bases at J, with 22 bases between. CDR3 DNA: TGTGCCATCAGTGAGGTGGGGGGGCTCGGGGTGGACGCTGAAGCTTTCTTT. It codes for CAISEVGGLGVDAEAFF.

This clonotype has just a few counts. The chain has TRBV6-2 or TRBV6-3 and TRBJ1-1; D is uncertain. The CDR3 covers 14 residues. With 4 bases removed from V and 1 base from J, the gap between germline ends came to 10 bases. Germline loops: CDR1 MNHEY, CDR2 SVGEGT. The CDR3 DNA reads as TGTGCCAGCAGTTTTACCTCAGAGAACACTGAAGCTTTCTTT. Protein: CASSFTSENTEAFF.

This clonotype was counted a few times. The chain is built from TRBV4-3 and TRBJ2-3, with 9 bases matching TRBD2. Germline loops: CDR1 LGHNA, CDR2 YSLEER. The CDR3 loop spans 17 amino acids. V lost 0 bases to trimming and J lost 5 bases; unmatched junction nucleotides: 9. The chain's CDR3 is CASSQDRAGGPLDTQYF. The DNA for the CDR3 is TGCGCCAGCAGCCAAGATCGGGCGGGAGGGCCCCTAGATACGCAGTATTTT.

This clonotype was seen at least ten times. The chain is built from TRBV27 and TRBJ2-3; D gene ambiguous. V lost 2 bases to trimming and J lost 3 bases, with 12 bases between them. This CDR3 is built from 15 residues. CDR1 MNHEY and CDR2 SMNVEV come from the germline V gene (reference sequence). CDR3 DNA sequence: TGTGCCAGCAGTTTAGTCCCGGGCCGGACAGATACGCAGTATTTT. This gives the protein CASSLVPGRTDTQYF.

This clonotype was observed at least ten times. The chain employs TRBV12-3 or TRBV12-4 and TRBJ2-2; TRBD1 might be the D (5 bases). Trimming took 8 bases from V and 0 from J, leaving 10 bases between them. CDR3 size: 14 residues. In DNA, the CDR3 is TGTGCCAGCGGGGTGACAGCGAACACCGGGGAGCTGTTTTTT. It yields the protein CASGVTANTGELFF.

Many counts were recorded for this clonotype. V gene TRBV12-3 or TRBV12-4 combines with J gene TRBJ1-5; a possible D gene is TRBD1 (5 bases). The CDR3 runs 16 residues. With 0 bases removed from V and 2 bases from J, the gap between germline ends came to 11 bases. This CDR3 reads CASSLAAGGGNQPQHF. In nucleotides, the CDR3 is TGTGCCAGCAGTTTAGCTGCTGGGGGAGGCAATCAGCCCCAGCATTTT.

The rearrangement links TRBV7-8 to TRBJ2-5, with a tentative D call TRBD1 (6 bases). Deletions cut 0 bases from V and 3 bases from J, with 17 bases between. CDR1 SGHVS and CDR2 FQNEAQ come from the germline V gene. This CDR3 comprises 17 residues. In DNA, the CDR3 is TGTGCCAGCAGCTTAGCTTTTCCCCAGGGGTTGGAAGAGACCCAGTACTTC. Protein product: CASSLAFPQGLEETQYF. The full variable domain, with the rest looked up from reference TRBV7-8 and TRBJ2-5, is GAGVSQSPRYKVAKRGQDVALRCDPISGHVSLFWYQQALGQGPEFLTYFQNEAQLDKSGLPSDRFFAERPEGSVSTLKIQRTQQEDSAVYLCASSLAFPQGLEETQYFGPGTRLLVL.

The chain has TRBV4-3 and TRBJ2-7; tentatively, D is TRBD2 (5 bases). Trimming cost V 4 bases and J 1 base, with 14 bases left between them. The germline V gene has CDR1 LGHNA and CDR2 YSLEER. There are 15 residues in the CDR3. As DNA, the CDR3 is TGCGCCAGCAGCCCGGACTTAGCCGATTCCTACGAGCAGTACTTC. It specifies CASSPDLADSYEQYF.

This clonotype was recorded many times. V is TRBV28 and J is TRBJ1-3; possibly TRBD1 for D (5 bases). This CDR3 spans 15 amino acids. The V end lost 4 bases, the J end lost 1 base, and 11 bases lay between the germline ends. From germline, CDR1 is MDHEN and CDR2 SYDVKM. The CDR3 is CASSSGFLSGNTIYF. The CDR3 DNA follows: TGTGCCAGCAGTTCAGGGTTCCTTTCTGGAAACACCATATATTTT.

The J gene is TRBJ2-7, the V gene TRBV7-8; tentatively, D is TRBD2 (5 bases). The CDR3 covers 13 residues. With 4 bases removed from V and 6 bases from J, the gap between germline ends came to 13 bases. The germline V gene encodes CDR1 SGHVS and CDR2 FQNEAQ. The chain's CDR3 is CASSSLQRFEQYF. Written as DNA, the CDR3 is TGTGCCAGCAGCTCTCTGCAGCGGTTCGAGCAGTACTTC.

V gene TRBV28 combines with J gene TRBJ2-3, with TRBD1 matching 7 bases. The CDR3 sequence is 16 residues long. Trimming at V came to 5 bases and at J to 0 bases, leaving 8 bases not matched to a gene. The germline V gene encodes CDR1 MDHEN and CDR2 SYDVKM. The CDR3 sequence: CASSPTGPSSTDTQYF. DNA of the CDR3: TGTGCCAGCAGTCCGACAGGGCCCTCTAGCACAGATACGCAGTATTTT.